The present TCR beta chain was sequenced within a study of blood T cell repertoires in COVID-19. Study as a whole: Collection of acute and convalescent COVID-19 samples took place in the United States, Italy and Spain. PBMCs, B-cell-depleted T cells, or T cells provided the cDNA or gDNA that made up the material.

Original processing notes: The assay estimated nucleated cells by amplifying reference gene primers. The assay was immunoSEQ multiplex PCR, and TCRdb's table has in-frame clones only and misses some. That table supplies the V and J calls and clone size; D and trimming were determined from the DNA. The sample has roughly 250,000 clones; about 80% are singletons. The origin of this receptor is a man over 45 with active or convalescent COVID-19. The sequenced sample was peripheral blood.

This CDR3 reads CASRRGHREKLFF. The CDR3 DNA follows: TGTGCCAGCCGCAGGGGGCATCGTGAAAAACTGTTTTTT. The rearrangement joins TRBV27 to TRBJ1-4, with 8 bases lining up with TRBD1. Germline CDR1 is MNHEY and CDR2 is SMNVEV (reference sequence). This CDR3 region has 13 residues. J gave up 7 bases and V 8 bases, and 6 bases lay outside the gene matches.